A single sample is the source of the 11 T cell receptor beta chains below, sequenced in a study of cytomegalovirus exposure and HLA in healthy donors. The PCR contained 60 Vbeta and 13 Jbeta primers. The repertoire was sequenced with immunoSEQ multiplex PCR; TCRdb's copy has only in-frame clones and lacks some. Of 120,000 or so clones in the sample, roughly 80% were seen once. Source material: PBMCs. The receptors originated from a man aged 60-69 years in good health and CMV-seropositive.

The chain employs TRBV6-6 and TRBJ1-3; maybe TRBD1 (6 bases). V gave up 2 bases and J gave up 3 bases, with 8 bases separating them. CDR3 size: 14 residues. Germline assignment: CDR1 MNHNY and CDR2 SVGAGI (reference sequence). This CDR3 reads CASSYSRGGNTIYF. The CDR3 coding sequence is TGTGCCAGCAGTTACAGCAGGGGTGGAAACACCATATATTTT.

The chain has TRBV28 and TRBJ2-1, with TRBD2 matching 10 bases. The J segment lost 8 bases and the V segment lost 6 bases, leaving 4 bases of the junction unmatched. CDR3 size: 13 residues. Per the germline V gene, CDR1 is MDHEN and CDR2 is SYDVKM. In DNA form, the CDR3 reads TGTGCCAGCAGCCCCCTAGCGGGAGATGAGCAGTTCTTC. It codes for CASSPLAGDEQFF.

The chain is built from TRBV7-7 and TRBJ2-7, with 7 bases that match TRBD2. CDR3 size: 11 residues. CDR1 is SSHAT and CDR2 is FNYEAQ in the germline V gene (reference sequence). Here the CDR3 reads CASHGRYEQYF. In DNA form, the CDR3 reads TGTGCTAGCCACGGGAGGTACGAGCAGTACTTC.

The rearrangement links TRBV10-3 to TRBJ1-1, with a possible D match to TRBD1 (6 bases). The CDR3 length is 18 residues. CDR1 and CDR2 (germline): ENHRY, SYGVKD. The V and J ends lost 0 bases and 6 bases respectively, with 23 bases between them. The CDR3 DNA sequence: TGTGCCATCAGTGAGTCTGAGGTGAGGGTAGGGGGAACATCTGAAGCTTTCTTT. Translation gives CAISESEVRVGGTSEAFF.

The CDR3, as DNA: TGCGCCAGCAGCCGTGGGACAGGGGTTGCGCAGCCCCAGCATTTT. Protein: CASSRGTGVAQPQHF. V and J are TRBV4-1 and TRBJ1-5; 10 bases align to TRBD1. V gave up 4 bases and J gave up 7 bases; unmatched junction bases: 7. The V gene's germline CDR1 is MGHRA and CDR2 YSYEKL. CDR3 length equals 15 residues.

V usage is TRBV5-4 and J usage is TRBJ1-1; D is ambiguous. V was trimmed by 0 bases and J by 0 bases, leaving 12 bases between them. The length of the CDR3 is 16 residues. Germline-derived CDR1 and CDR2 are SGHNT and YYREEE (reference sequence). The CDR3 nucleotides read TGTGCCAGCAGCTTGGACTCCACAGTTCTGAACACTGAAGCTTTCTTT. It encodes CASSLDSTVLNTEAFF.

This sequence joins TRBV25-1 and TRBJ1-4, with 7 bases identical to TRBD1. This CDR3 contains 16 residues. J was trimmed by 10 bases and V by 2 bases; bases with no gene match: 13. The V gene's germline CDR1 is MGHDK and CDR2 SYGVNS. The CDR3 DNA reads TGTGCCAGCAGTGAAACAGGGGCAGGGGTAAGGGGAAAACTGTTTTTT. Amino acids: CASSETGAGVRGKLFF.

This chain links TRBV19 with TRBJ2-7, with TRBD2 as a possible D gene (5 bases). With 2 bases removed from V and 3 bases from J, the gap between germline ends came to 14 bases. CDR3 length: 15 residues. CDR1 and CDR2 (germline): LNHDA, SQIVND (reference sequence). This chain's CDR3 is CASSISGLANYEQYF. CDR3 DNA sequence: TGTGCCAGTAGTATATCCGGGCTAGCAAACTACGAGCAGTACTTC.

This rearrangement joins TRBV6-5 to TRBJ2-5; TRBD1 aligns across 7 bases. With V trimmed by 10 bases and J by 9 bases, 11 bases remained unmatched. This CDR3 is 12 amino acids long. Germline CDR1 is MNHEY and CDR2 is SVGAGI. This chain's CDR3 is CATQTGPKAQYF. CDR3 nucleotides: TGTGCCACCCAGACAGGGCCCAAGGCCCAGTACTTC.

This clone occurred once. The chain recombines TRBV2 with TRBJ2-5, with D tentatively TRBD2 (5 bases). From germline, CDR1 is SNHLY and CDR2 FYNNEI. The CDR3 loop spans 15 amino acids. Trimming took off 4 bases at V and 3 bases at J, with 15 bases between the two ends. CDR3 protein: CASSVSRGGEETQYF. The DNA of the CDR3 is TGTGCCAGCAGTGTTTCCCGGGGTGGGGAAGAGACCCAGTACTTC.

This clone was seen a few times. The junction does not match germline at one end; this may be a read error. The J gene is TRBJ1-1, the V gene TRBV7-9; D perhaps matches TRBD1 (5 bases). CDR1 is SEHNR, CDR2 FQNEAQ, per germline (reference sequence). This CDR3 comprises 12 residues. CDR3 region: CSSSLPLGGAFF. The DNA of the CDR3 is TGTTCCAGCAGCCTCCCTTTGGGGGGAGCTTTCTTT.